Shown below are 17 T cell receptor beta chains from a single sample sequenced in a study of T cell repertoires in cytomegalovirus infection. Antigens of these TCRs are unknown. TCRdb reprocessed the reads via MiXCR and lists one record per CDR3 protein. The top ten hold about 19% of the sample, which has some 320,000 distinct CDR3 sequences, about 29% seen once. The sample was cultured PBMCs, taken from culture after CMV antigen stimulation. The source is a human donor in good health (CMV status not recorded). Some clones in this sample may be carry-over from other donors' samples.

This chain joins TRBV19 and TRBJ2-7; 9 nucleotides line up with TRBD2. This CDR3 has 13 residues. The germline gives CDR1 LNHDA, CDR2 SQIVND (reference sequence). CDR3 coding DNA: TGTTCCTCAAGCGGGGGGATCTCCTACGAGCAGTACTTC. Translating gives CSSSGGISYEQYF.

CDR3 coding DNA: TGTGCCAGCAGTGACGGGACAGGGGTGGGGTCACCCCTCCACTTT. It specifies CASSDGTGVGSPLHF. The chain recombines TRBV6-4 with TRBJ1-6; 10 bases are shared with TRBD1. The V gene end was trimmed by 2 bases and the J gene end by 10 bases; junction bases not matched to a gene: 5. CDR1 MRHNA and CDR2 SNTAGT come from the germline V gene. The CDR3 spans 15 residues.

In its sample, this clonotype was seen many times. The CDR3 DNA follows: TGTGCCAGCAGCTTAATACAGGGCGACAATCAGCCCCAGCATTTT. It codes for CASSLIQGDNQPQHF. This sequence joins TRBV7-2 and TRBJ1-5; possible D gene TRBD1, 6 bases. Trimming took off 2 bases at V and 3 bases at J, with 11 bases between the two ends. CDR1 is SGHTA, CDR2 FQGNSA, per germline. This CDR3 region has 15 residues.

The chain carries TRBV5-4 and TRBJ2-5; 15 positions match TRBD2. V dropped 4 bases and J dropped 4; count of bases not matched to a gene: 14. Per germline, CDR1 SGHNT and CDR2 YYREEE (reference sequence). The CDR3 runs to 19 residues. In DNA, the CDR3 is TGTGCCAGCAGCCCAAGCGGACTAGCGGGAGGGCGAGGTGGAGAGACCCAGTACTTC. The encoded protein is CASSPSGLAGGRGGETQYF.

This chain links TRBV7-8 with TRBJ1-2; 12 bases align to TRBD1. There are 15 residues in the CDR3. Germline CDR1 is SGHVS and CDR2 is FQNEAQ. V lost 5 bases to trimming and J lost 4 bases; unmatched junction nucleotides: 5. The CDR3 DNA follows: TGTGCCAGCAGCACCCGGGACAGGGGGCTCTATGGCTACACCTTC. This sequence encodes CASSTRDRGLYGYTF.

This clonotype was recorded at least ten times. This chain connects TRBV7-2 to TRBJ2-1; D ambiguous. CDR3 length: 16 residues. V lost 4 bases and J 7 bases, leaving 20 bases between the germline ends. CDR1 and CDR2 from the germline V gene are SGHTA and FQGNSA. CDR3 region: CASSSPPVRRLNEQFF. In DNA, the CDR3 is TGTGCCAGCAGCTCCCCCCCCGTTCGTCGGTTAAATGAGCAGTTCTTC.

The table lists this clonotype with many counts. The V gene is TRBV6-5, the J gene TRBJ2-3; D may be TRBD1 (6 bases). Trimming shortened V by 6 bases and J by 3 bases, and 16 bases separated the two germline ends. The CDR3 contains 15 residues. The germline V gene has CDR1 MNHEY and CDR2 SVGAGI. CDR3 loop: CASSPRGRGTDTQYF. The CDR3 DNA reads as TGTGCCAGCAGCCCCCGAGGCAGGGGTACAGATACGCAGTATTTT.

In this sample, this clonotype turned up many times. This rearrangement joins TRBV7-8 to TRBJ2-3, with 8 nucleotides matching TRBD2. The CDR3 is 16 residues long. Germline assignment: CDR1 SGHVS and CDR2 FQNEAQ. The trim removed 1 base at V and 3 bases at J, leaving 6 bases unmatched. CDR3 in DNA: TGTGCCAGCAGCTTAGTTACGTCTAGCGGGACAGATACGCAGTATTTT. Its protein is CASSLVTSSGTDTQYF.

The chain uses TRBV4-1 and TRBJ1-1, with D unclear. Trimming took off 4 bases at V and 0 bases at J, with 12 bases between the two ends. CDR3 length: 15 amino acids. Germline-derived CDR1 and CDR2 are MGHRA and YSYEKL. The CDR3 DNA sequence: TGCGCCAGCAGCCCCTTTGAGGCCATGAACACTGAAGCTTTCTTT. Its protein is CASSPFEAMNTEAFF.

This clonotype was detected a few times. The CDR3 region is CASSIGLASTEQFF. Written as DNA, the CDR3 is TGTGCCAGCAGCATAGGACTAGCGAGTACTGAGCAGTTCTTC. This rearrangement joins TRBV9 to TRBJ2-1; the match to TRBD2 covers 9 bases. From germline, CDR1 is SGDLS and CDR2 YYNGEE. V shed 4 bases, J shed 9 bases, and the junction held 8 bases outside the gene matches. The CDR3 has 14 amino acids.

This clonotype came up a few times. The CDR3 region has the DNA TGCAGTGCTCTCGGCAGCATGAACACTGAAGCTTTCTTT. This translates into CSALGSMNTEAFF. The gene calls are TRBV20-1 and TRBJ1-1; D call uncertain. Trimming took off 5 bases at V and 0 bases at J, with 10 bases between the two ends. The CDR3 has 13 amino acids. CDR1 and CDR2 from the germline V gene are DFQATT and SNEGSKA (reference sequence).

This clonotype was seen a handful of times. The rearrangement links TRBV7-6 to TRBJ2-1; D gene unclear. Germline lookup yields CDR1 SGHVS and CDR2 FNYEAQ. The V and J ends lost 4 bases and 7 bases respectively, with 11 bases between them. The CDR3 covers 13 residues. In DNA form, the CDR3 reads TGTGCCAGCAGCTCCCTCTTTGGGAATGAGCAGTTCTTC. It yields the protein CASSSLFGNEQFF.

The chain joins TRBV7-2 to TRBJ2-7; D is ambiguous. The CDR3 length is 12 residues. V was pared by 5 bases and J by 0 bases, with 5 bases between. Germline CDR1 is SGHTA and CDR2 is FQGNSA. The CDR3 here is CASSISSYEQYF. Here the CDR3 DNA reads TGTGCCAGCAGCATAAGCTCCTACGAGCAGTACTTC. Full variable domain (outside the CDR3, taken from reference TRBV7-2 and TRBJ2-7): GAGVSQSPSNKVTEKGKDVELRCDPISGHTALYWYRQSLGQGLEFLIYFQGNSAPDKSGLPSDRFSAERTGGSVSTLTIQRTQQEDSAVYLCASSISSYEQYFGPGTRLTVT.

This clonotype appeared a few times. The V call is TRBV4-1, the J call TRBJ2-1, with D possibly TRBD2 on 6 matching bases. The CDR3 is 16 amino acids. Looked up from germline, CDR1 is MGHRA and CDR2 is YSYEKL. The V end lost 1 base, the J end lost 3 bases, and 13 bases lay between the germline ends. Here the CDR3 DNA reads TGCGCCAGCAGCCAAGGGCCAGCGGGCATCTACAATGAGCAGTTCTTC. This codes for CASSQGPAGIYNEQFF.

The sample holds a few counts of this clonotype. The gene calls are TRBV7-8 and TRBJ1-1; D not resolved. This CDR3 is built from 13 residues. The ends were cut back, 5 bases at V and 4 bases at J, with 11 bases in the middle. Germline-derived CDR1 and CDR2 are SGHVS and FQNEAQ. The CDR3 loop reads CASSPAEGTEAFF. For the CDR3, the DNA is TGTGCCAGCAGCCCCGCGGAGGGCACTGAAGCTTTCTTT.

This clonotype has only a few counts. The chain carries TRBV11-1 and TRBJ1-1, with 7 positions matching TRBD1. V lost 2 bases to trimming and J lost 6 bases; unmatched junction nucleotides: 6. The length of the CDR3 is 14 residues. The V gene's germline CDR1 is SGHAT and CDR2 FQDESV (reference sequence). The CDR3 loop reads CASSLIGGGSEAFF. As DNA, the CDR3 is TGTGCCAGCAGCTTAATAGGGGGCGGCTCTGAAGCTTTCTTT.

The V gene is TRBV19, the J gene TRBJ2-6; D unresolved. Trimming pared 5 bases from V and 2 bases from J, leaving 10 bases between. CDR1 LNHDA and CDR2 SQIVND come from the germline V gene (reference sequence). The CDR3 totals 15 residues. The CDR3 nucleotides are TGTGCCAGTAGTCTCCTCATAGCTGGGGCCAACGTCCTGACTTTC. It encodes CASSLLIAGANVLTF.